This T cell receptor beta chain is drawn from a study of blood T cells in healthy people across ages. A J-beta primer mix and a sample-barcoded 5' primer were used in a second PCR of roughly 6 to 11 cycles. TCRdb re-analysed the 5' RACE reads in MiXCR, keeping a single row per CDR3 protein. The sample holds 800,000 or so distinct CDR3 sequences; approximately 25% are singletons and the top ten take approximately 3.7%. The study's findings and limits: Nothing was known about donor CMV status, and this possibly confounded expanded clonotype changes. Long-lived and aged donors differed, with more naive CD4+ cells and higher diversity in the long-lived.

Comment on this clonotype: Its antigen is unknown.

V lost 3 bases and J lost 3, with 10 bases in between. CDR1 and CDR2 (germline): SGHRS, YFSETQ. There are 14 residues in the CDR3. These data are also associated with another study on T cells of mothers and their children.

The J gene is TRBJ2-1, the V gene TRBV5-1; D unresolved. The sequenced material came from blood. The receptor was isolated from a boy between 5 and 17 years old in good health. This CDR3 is CASSSRAFYNEQFF. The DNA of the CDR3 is TGCGCCAGCAGCTCCCGGGCCTTCTACAATGAGCAGTTCTTC.